This T cell receptor beta chain was retrieved from a study of OX40 agonist ivuxolimab in advanced cancers. At the level of the study: Hepatocellular carcinoma, melanoma, renal cell or head and neck cancer was diagnosed in the dose-escalation patients. Of mixed ages from 23 to 79 and averaging 60 years, the group was approximately 84% male.

Trimming pared 5 bases from V and 6 bases from J, leaving 14 bases between. Per the germline V gene, CDR1 is LNHDA and CDR2 is SQIVND (reference sequence). The CDR3 has 14 residues. Turning to this clone: Its antigen is currently unknown.

Study results and caveats: At 0.1 to 3.0 mg/kg, CD4+ and CD8+ blood T cells expanded clonally by week 6.

Repertoires were generated with immunoSEQ multiplex PCR, while TCRdb's copy carries only in-frame clones and drops some. The table shows about 76,000 clones, with less than 90% occurring only once. J is TRBJ1-5 and V is TRBV19; maybe TRBD1 (6 bases). The sequencing used CD4+ or CD8+ T cells sorted from blood, collected in a trial of the OX40 agonist ivuxolimab. This TCR came from an adult with an advanced solid tumor such as melanoma, head and neck, liver or kidney cancer. In DNA form, the CDR3 reads TGTGCCAGTAGTCCAGGGGTCCCCCCTCAGCCCCAGCATTTT. This translates into CASSPGVPPQPQHF.